This T cell receptor (beta chain) was sequenced for a study of blood T cells in healthy people across ages (dated by TCRdb to the mid-2010s). Some background on the complete study: In model experiments, roughly one uniquely barcoded TCR beta cDNA molecule per two T cells was captured by template switching. Using deep sequencing normalized with unique cDNA molecular identifiers, the study measured how TCR beta repertoire diversity changes with age. The donors were split into four age groups: young (average about 16 years), middle-aged (roughly 40), aged (about 62) and long-lived (approximately 89). To avoid experimental bias, donors of different ages were spread randomly across the sequencing lanes. For two donors (one aged 18 to 29 and one aged 80 or older), the study analyzed two additional independent replicas of 1 million unique cDNA reads from the same blood draw. Points the paper makes about the study in general: Compared with the aged group, the long-lived group had more naive CD4+ T cells, fewer expanded clones and increased TCR diversity, a pattern suggesting age selection. The percentage of naive T cells measured by flow cytometry correlated strongly with observed TCR beta diversity. The CMV infection status of donors was not known, potentially confounding age-related changes in expanded clonotypes. As age increased, observed TCR beta diversity per million T cells dropped in a roughly linear way, and a significant reduction was already evident by age approximately 40. Since profiling was done on bulk unsorted PBMCs, naive and antigen-experienced compartments could not be conclusively compared. Total diversity estimates from one million sequenced T cells were considered lower bounds and underestimates.

Libraries were built with 5' RACE. TCRdb records Illumina HiSeq 2500 as the sequencer. The second PCR ran for about 6 to 12 cycles and used a J-beta primer mix along with a sample-barcoded 5' primer. A unique molecular identifier was introduced onto each TCR beta cDNA molecule by a template-switch 5' adaptor carrying 12 random nucleotides. Each sample yielded at least 2.5 million CDR3-containing paired-end reads. The Mint cDNA synthesis kit, primed by a TRBC-specific oligonucleotide, was used to synthesize first-strand cDNA from all RNA. Following uracil-DNA glycosylase treatment, all cDNA underwent a first 18-cycle PCR with the universal primers M1SS and BC2_uni_R. Per the authors' processing: Each sample was normalized by randomly selecting 1 million high-quality reads, each carrying a distinct molecular identifier. Instead of being binned into consensus sequences, reads that shared molecular identifiers were thrown out. MiTCR, run with a Q25 quality threshold and the strictest error-elimination algorithm, handled CDR3 identification, clonotype clustering and error correction. Lower-bound total TCR beta diversity was estimated with a nonparametric unseen species model using Euler transformation. Through fastp at Q25 and MiXCR, TCRdb rebuilt clones from the public reads, retaining in-frame beta chains. Rows matching on CDR3 protein sequence are summarized as one entry with the most common DNA and genes. The authors' filters were not applied to this entry. This sample is represented by some 1.5 million distinct CDR3 sequences; over 25% of them were singletons. The ten most abundant clones make up less than 9.5% of the sample.

Systemically healthy Caucasian individuals from Russia, 39 in total and aged roughly 6 to 100 years, were included as donors. Roughly 10 milliliters of peripheral blood were drawn from each donor into EDTA-treated Vacutainer tubes. Ficoll-Paque density-gradient centrifugation was used to isolate PBMCs, with at least 7 million per sample. Trizol reagent was used to extract total RNA from PBMCs, with at least 6 micrograms per sample. For every donor, flow cytometry on a PBMC aliquot measured the percentage of naive CD45RAhigh/CD27high T cells. This clonotype came up many times. This clone's antigen is unknown. There are no base qualities to consult, and no much larger clone falls within one base. A distance of 17 bases separates the germline ends of V and J, which lose 3 bases and 5 bases respectively. The germline V gene yields MGHRA for CDR1 and YSYEKL for CDR2. The cysteine opens and the phenylalanine closes a CDR3 of 15 amino acids. Just CDR3 DNA is preserved here, 45 bases in frame from base 1.

Sequenced input: blood. The TCR was taken from a woman under 40 in good health. The sequence joins TRBV4-1 to TRBJ2-7; TRBD1 might be the D gene, on 6 matching bases. CDR3 sequence: CASSQLTGFVHEQYF. Read as DNA, the sequence is TGCGCCAGCAGCCAGTTGACAGGTTTTGTCCACGAGCAGTACTTC.